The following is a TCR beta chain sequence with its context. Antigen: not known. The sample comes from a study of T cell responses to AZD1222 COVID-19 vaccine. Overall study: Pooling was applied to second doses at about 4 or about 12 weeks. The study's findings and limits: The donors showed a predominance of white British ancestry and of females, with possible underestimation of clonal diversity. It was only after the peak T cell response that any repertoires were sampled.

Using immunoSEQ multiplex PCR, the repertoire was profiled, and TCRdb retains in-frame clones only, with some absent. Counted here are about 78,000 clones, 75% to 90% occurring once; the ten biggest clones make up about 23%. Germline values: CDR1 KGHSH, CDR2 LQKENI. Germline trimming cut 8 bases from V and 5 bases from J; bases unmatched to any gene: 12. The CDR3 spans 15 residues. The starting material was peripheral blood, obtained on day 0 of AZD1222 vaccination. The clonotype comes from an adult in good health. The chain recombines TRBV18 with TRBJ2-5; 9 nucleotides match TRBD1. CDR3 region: CASQDRDRAFETQYF. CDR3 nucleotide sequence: TGTGCCAGCCAAGACCGGGACAGGGCTTTTGAGACCCAGTACTTC. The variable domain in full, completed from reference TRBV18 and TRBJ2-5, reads NAGVMQNPRHLVRRRGQEARLRCSPMKGHSHVYWYRQLPEEGLKFMVYLQKENIIDESGMPKERFSAEFPKEGPSILRIQQVVRGDSAAYFCASQDRDRAFETQYFGPGTRLLVL.